The entry below describes one TCR beta chain. Its target is not known. The data stem from a study of beta chain features in type 1 diabetes. Study-wide background: The patients were much like the healthy donors in age, gender and cell yields.

Whole-study results and caveats: Significant though moderate, a shortening of TCRB CDR3s appeared in all four CD4+ subsets of Type 1 diabetes patients. HLA effects on TCRB rearrangement stayed unresolved here. Among type 1 diabetes patients, VDJ junctions had fewer insertions and more deletions.

V lost 5 bases to trimming and J lost 5 bases; unmatched junction nucleotides: 5. The CDR3 totals 13 residues. From germline, CDR1 is SGHTA and CDR2 FQGNSA. The isolated RNA, all of it, was reverse transcribed, so expressed TCRB transcripts were what got sequenced. Sequenced by immunoSEQ multiplex PCR; TCRdb stores in-frame clones only, minus some. The repertoire consists of fewer than 300,000 clones, with about a tenth occurring once and the leading ten covering around 0.015%. The specimen sequenced was naive CD4+ T cells from blood. The receptor comes from a young man with type 1 diabetes. The rearrangement links TRBV7-2 to TRBJ2-5, with 7 bases that match TRBD1. This CDR3 is CASSRQGTETQYF. Written as DNA, the CDR3 is TGTGCCAGCAGCAGACAGGGTACGGAGACCCAGTACTTC.